The sequence of this T cell receptor beta chain was determined in a study of blood T cell dynamics during melanoma immunotherapy. V lost 3 bases to trimming and J lost 1 base, with 12 bases between them. The CDR3 loop spans 15 amino acids. CDR1 SGHAT and CDR2 FQNNGV come from the germline V gene. Each bulk PBMC sample had approximately 340 ng DNA loaded. Assay: immunoSEQ multiplex PCR; the TCRdb copy retains only in-frame clones and omits some. The table includes about 10,000 clones, around 90% detected once. Time point reported: pre-treatment baseline. Disease control meant complete response, partial response or stable disease at 12 weeks. Patients with prior systemic cancer treatment, concomitant immunosuppressants, or other active malignancies were excluded.

The chain joins TRBV11-2 to TRBJ2-5; possible D gene TRBD2, 5 bases. This clonotype originated in a human donor with melanoma. Here the sequenced sample was blood, taken from a patient treated with checkpoint blockade. The CDR3 nucleotides are TGTGCCAGCAGCTTTTATGGACTGCTCCAAGAGACCCAGTACTTC. As protein: CASSFYGLLQETQYF.